This TCR beta chain was captured by sequencing in a study of blood T cell repertoires in COVID-19. Trimming left V 6 bases short and J 0 bases short, with 8 bases between. The CDR3 is 13 amino acids. The V gene's germline CDR1 is SGHTA and CDR2 FQGTGA. Repertoires were generated with immunoSEQ multiplex PCR, while TCRdb's copy carries only in-frame clones and drops some. The sample contains roughly 280,000 clones, approximately 89% of which appear only once. The chain employs TRBV7-3 and TRBJ1-1; unclear D gene. The TCR comes from a man aged 35-49 years with active or convalescent COVID-19. Sequenced input: peripheral blood. CDR3 residues: CASSPGLNTEAFF. CDR3 bases: TGTGCCAGCAGTCCGGGATTGAACACTGAAGCTTTCTTT. The full variable domain, its missing parts supplied by reference TRBV7-3 and TRBJ1-1, is GAGVSQTPSNKVTEKGKYVELRCDPISGHTALYWYRQSLGQGPEFLIYFQGTGAADDSGLPNDRFFAVRPEGSVSTLKIQRTERGDSAVYLCASSPGLNTEAFFGQGTRLTVV.